These 18 T cell receptor beta chains were sequenced from one sample in a study of identical twins. One entry per CDR3 protein, called by TCRdb with MiXCR from the 5' RACE reads. The repertoire includes 550,000 to 800,000 distinct CDR3 sequences, under 8.5% of them detected once, and roughly 1.6% sits in the top ten. The data were also submitted as part of a second study, on yellow fever vaccine responses in identical twins.

Material: PBMCs. The receptors derive from a woman between 18 and 29 years old in good health.

This chain connects TRBV28 to TRBJ1-4, with 7 bases matching TRBD1. The CDR3 extends over 18 amino acids. V lost 6 bases, J lost 3 bases, and 16 bases stayed unmatched. Germline V gene data show CDR1 as MDHEN and CDR2 as SYDVKM. The CDR3 sequence is CASSLRDSRSRANEKLFF. The CDR3 DNA reads TGTGCCAGCAGCCTCCGGGACAGCAGATCTCGGGCTAATGAAAAACTGTTTTTT.

The table lists this clonotype with many counts. The chain couples TRBV12-3 or TRBV12-4 to TRBJ2-1, with 11 bases matching TRBD1. Unmatched junction bases numbered 6, after V lost 8 bases and J lost 6 bases. The CDR3 contains 14 residues. The CDR3 nucleotides are TGTGCCAGCCTCCGGACAGGGGGCATCAATGAGCAGTTCTTC. Translated, it gives CASLRTGGINEQFF.

This clonotype showed up many times. The gene calls are TRBV5-1 and TRBJ2-1, with 10 bases that match TRBD1. J was trimmed by 5 bases and V by 5 bases; bases with no gene match: 7. Per germline, CDR1 SGHRS and CDR2 YFSETQ. This CDR3 contains 15 residues. The CDR3 nucleotides are TGCGCCAGCAGAGCCCCGACAGGGGGCGACAATGAGCAGTTCTTC. Amino acid sequence: CASRAPTGGDNEQFF.

This clonotype was observed a few times. The chain uses TRBV19 and TRBJ1-2; the D gene is possibly TRBD1 (5 bases). Germline V gives CDR1 LNHDA, CDR2 SQIVND (reference sequence). V lost 2 bases and J 7 bases, leaving 11 bases between the germline ends. This CDR3 region has 13 residues. This CDR3 reads CASSIRGSVGYTF. The DNA of the CDR3 is TGTGCCAGTAGTATACGGGGGTCGGTTGGCTACACCTTC.

This clonotype has just a few counts. DNA for the CDR3: TGTGCCAGCAGCCGCATGACCGTAGGGGGAAACATTCAGTACTTC. Translated: CASSRMTVGGNIQYF. The chain recombines TRBV3-1 with TRBJ2-4; TRBD1 might be the D (6 bases). The CDR3 has 15 amino acids. The germline gives CDR1 LGHDT, CDR2 YNNKEL (reference sequence). Trimming cost V 4 bases and J 6 bases, with 16 bases left between them.

V is TRBV20-1 and J is TRBJ2-3; maybe TRBD2 (6 bases). Germline V gives CDR1 DFQATT, CDR2 SNEGSKA (reference sequence). V dropped 3 bases and J dropped 5 bases, with 24 bases sitting between them. The CDR3 loop spans 17 amino acids. CDR3 in DNA: TGCAGTGCTAGTTCTTACCCGGCGCGTCAGGAGGGAGATACGCAGTATTTT. It codes for CSASSYPARQEGDTQYF.

Only a few counts were recorded for this clonotype. The CDR3 nucleotides read TGTGCCACAGGAGGAATGGGGACAGGGATCAGCGGGGAGCTGTTTTTT. It yields the protein CATGGMGTGISGELFF. The chain uses TRBV10-3 and TRBJ2-2, with 9 bases aligning to TRBD1. CDR3 length: 16 residues. V was pared by 10 bases and J by 7 bases, with 16 bases of the junction left unmatched. Germline CDR1 is ENHRY and CDR2 is SYGVKD.

The J gene is TRBJ1-1, the V gene TRBV19; no definite D call. CDR3 length: 15 residues. Deletions cut 6 bases from V and 1 base from J, with 15 bases between. Germline CDR1 reads LNHDA; CDR2 reads SQIVND (reference sequence). The CDR3 coding sequence is TGTGCCAGTAGCCCCCGGGGAGGGCAGAACACTGAAGCTTTCTTT. Its translation is CASSPRGGQNTEAFF. The complete variable domain, with remaining parts taken from reference TRBV19 and TRBJ1-1, reads DGGITQSPKYLFRKEGQNVTLSCEQNLNHDAMYWYRQDPGQGLRLIYYSQIVNDFQKGDIAEGYSVSREKKESFPLTVTSAQKNPTAFYLCASSPRGGQNTEAFFGQGTRLTVV.

This clonotype was seen only a few times. J is TRBJ1-2 and V is TRBV5-6; 7 bases line up with TRBD1. Germline V gene sequence: CDR1 SGHDT, CDR2 YYEEEE. Germline trimming cut 3 bases from V and 2 bases from J; bases unmatched to any gene: 10. CDR3 length: 16 residues. The CDR3 is CASSSLGQDQNYGYTF. CDR3 DNA: TGTGCCAGCAGCTCCCTAGGACAGGACCAAAACTATGGCTACACCTTC.

The chain employs TRBV27 and TRBJ1-2; no reliable D call. CDR1 MNHEY and CDR2 SMNVEV come from the germline V gene (reference sequence). The CDR3 spans 13 residues. Trimming took 2 bases from V and 7 from J, leaving 11 bases between them. CDR3 sequence reads: CASSLMSESGYTF. For the CDR3, the DNA is TGTGCCAGCAGTTTAATGTCAGAAAGTGGCTACACCTTC.

This clonotype occurred a few times. This chain joins TRBV6-5 and TRBJ2-3, with D possibly matching TRBD2 (6 bases). Germline CDR1 and CDR2: MNHEY and SVGAGI. The V end lost 6 bases, the J end lost 0 bases, and 16 bases lay between the germline ends. The CDR3 sequence is 16 residues long. Here the CDR3 DNA reads TGTGCCAGCAGACGCGACCTGAGCGGGAGCACAGATACGCAGTATTTT. Its translation: CASRRDLSGSTDTQYF.

This clonotype was recorded at least ten times. The genes are TRBV15 and TRBJ2-1; TRBD1 might be the D (5 bases). V lost 0 bases and J lost 0, with 12 bases in between. The CDR3 has 17 amino acids. Germline CDR1 reads LNHNV; CDR2 reads YYDKDF (reference sequence). The CDR3 bases are TGTGCCACCAGCAGAGATTTTGGGGCCTACTCCTACAATGAGCAGTTCTTC. Its translation is CATSRDFGAYSYNEQFF.

This clonotype was observed at least ten times. The rearrangement joins TRBV11-2 to TRBJ2-1; tentative D call: TRBD2 (9 bases). The CDR3 is made up of 16 amino acids. From germline, CDR1 is SGHAT and CDR2 FQNNGV. Between the trimmed V and J ends, which lost 1 base and 9 bases, there was a span of 19 bases. The chain's CDR3 is CASSLGTGTSWAEQFF. The CDR3 DNA reads TGTGCCAGCAGCTTAGGGACAGGGACTAGCTGGGCTGAGCAGTTCTTC. The entire variable domain, with the rest obtained from reference TRBV11-2 and TRBJ2-1, is as follows: EAGVAQSPRYKIIEKRQSVAFWCNPISGHATLYWYQQILGQGPKLLIQFQNNGVVDDSQLPKDRFSAERLKGVDSTLKIQPAKLEDSAVYLCASSLGTGTSWAEQFFGPGTRLTVL.

This clonotype has ten or more counts. The CDR3 protein is CASSARVGRIEAFF. Written as DNA, the CDR3 is TGTGCCAGCAGTGCCAGAGTAGGGAGGATTGAAGCTTTCTTT. This chain uses TRBV12-3 or TRBV12-4 with TRBJ1-1, with unresolved D. The V end lost 5 bases, the J end lost 7 bases, and 17 bases lay between the germline ends. The CDR3 loop spans 14 amino acids.

This clonotype was seen a handful of times. The gene calls are TRBV20-1 and TRBJ1-5; the D gene is possibly TRBD1 (5 bases). V shed 2 bases and J shed 7 bases, with 9 bases lying between them. Germline V CDR1 and CDR2: DFQATT, SNEGSKA (reference sequence). The CDR3 has 12 residues. CDR3 DNA: TGCAGTGCTAGACCGCAGGGACAGCCCCAGCATTTT. This encodes CSARPQGQPQHF.

The rearrangement uses TRBV7-2 and TRBJ2-7, with D tentatively TRBD2 (5 bases). The CDR3 runs 14 residues. The ends were cut back, 3 bases at V and 2 bases at J, with 11 bases in the middle. The germline CDR1 and CDR2 sequences are SGHTA and FQGNSA. CDR3 residues: CASSLASLTYEQYV. The CDR3 coding sequence is TGTGCCAGCAGCTTGGCTAGCTTAACCTACGAGCAGTACGTC.

This clonotype showed up many times. The rearrangement links TRBV12-3 or TRBV12-4 to TRBJ1-1; TRBD1 might be the D (5 bases). The CDR3 has 15 amino acids. V was cut by 1 base and J by 0 bases, with 9 bases left in between. For the CDR3, the DNA is TGTGCCAGCAGTTTAGAGGGGCGACTGAACACTGAAGCTTTCTTT. It encodes CASSLEGRLNTEAFF.

The chain has TRBV10-3 and TRBJ2-7; 12 bases align to TRBD2. There are 15 residues in the CDR3. V shed 3 bases and J 4 bases; nucleotides not matched to a gene: 4. In germline, CDR1 is ENHRY, CDR2 SYGVKD. CDR3 amino acids: CAISDPGTSGYEQYV. The CDR3 region has the DNA TGTGCCATCAGTGACCCCGGGACTAGCGGGTACGAGCAGTACGTC.